Presented here are 7 T cell receptor beta chains from one specimen sequenced in a study of cytomegalovirus exposure and HLA in healthy donors. A multiplex PCR was run with 60 Vbeta primers and 13 Jbeta primers. TCRdb keeps only in-frame clones here, not all; method: immunoSEQ multiplex PCR. The top ten clones hold 3.1% of a sample with more than 150,000 clones, around 72% of them seen once. Sequencing was carried out using PBMCs. These receptor sequences come from a woman between 45 and 60 years old in good health and CMV-seropositive.

About this clone: The junction differs from germline at one of its ends, possibly a read error. The chain joins TRBV7-6 to TRBJ2-7, with 9 bases identical to TRBD1. The length of the CDR3 is 14 residues. Germline V lookup: CDR1 SGHVS, CDR2 FNYEAQ. The DNA for the CDR3 is TGTGCCAGCAGCTTAGAGGGGACAGGGTCCGAGCAGGACTTC. The encoded protein is CASSLEGTGSEQDF.

In this sample, this clone turned up once. The chain recombines TRBV18 with TRBJ2-1, with a weak D call TRBD2 (5 bases). V lost 6 bases to trimming and J lost 10 bases, with 19 bases between them. Looked up from germline, CDR1 is KGHSH and CDR2 is LQKENI. There are 14 residues in the CDR3. The CDR3 sequence: CASSPPGLPGEQFF. In DNA form, the CDR3 reads TGTGCCAGCTCTCCCCCCGGACTCCCGGGGGAGCAGTTCTTC.

The chain carries TRBV28 and TRBJ1-5; 7 bases align to TRBD1. The germline CDR1 and CDR2 sequences are MDHEN and SYDVKM. The CDR3 covers 17 residues. V lost 6 bases and J lost 0; bases outside the gene matches: 11. The CDR3 DNA follows: TGTGCCAGCAGAATCCCGGGACAGCTATATAGCAATCAGCCCCAGCATTTT. Translating gives CASRIPGQLYSNQPQHF. Based on the CDR3 plus reference TRBV28 and TRBJ1-5, the full variable domain is DVKVTQSSRYLVKRTGEKVFLECVQDMDHENMFWYRQDPGLGLRLIYFSYDVKMKEKGDIPEGYSVSREKKERFSLILESASTNQTSMYLCASRIPGQLYSNQPQHFGDGTRLSIL.

The chain has TRBV15 and TRBJ1-5; D might be TRBD1 (6 bases). Germline CDR1 and CDR2: LNHNV and YYDKDF (reference sequence). Trimming left V 1 base short and J 6 bases short, with 10 bases between. The CDR3 covers 14 residues. The CDR3 region has the DNA TGTGCCACCAGCAGAGGGGGGCAGGGTCAGCCCCAGCATTTT. This translates into CATSRGGQGQPQHF. Combining the CDR3 with reference TRBV15 and TRBJ1-5 gives the whole variable domain DAMVIQNPRYQVTQFGKPVTLSCSQTLNHNVMYWYQQKSSQAPKLLFHYYDKDFNNEADTPDNFQSRRPNTSFCFLDIRSPGLGDTAMYLCATSRGGQGQPQHFGDGTRLSIL.

This sequence joins TRBV6-5 and TRBJ1-3; D ambiguous. The V gene's germline CDR1 is MNHEY and CDR2 SVGAGI. V lost 5 bases to trimming and J lost 1 base, with 3 bases between them. CDR3 length: 12 residues. The CDR3 DNA sequence: TGTGCCAGCAGTCCTTCTGGAAACACCATATATTTT. This codes for CASSPSGNTIYF.

Only a few counts were recorded for this clone. This chain's CDR3 is CASSQEGSSVTYEQYF. The CDR3 region has the DNA TGCGCCAGCAGCCAAGAAGGTAGCAGCGTTACCTACGAGCAGTACTTC. The chain recombines TRBV4-1 with TRBJ2-7, with unresolved D. In germline, CDR1 is MGHRA, CDR2 YSYEKL. The CDR3 extends over 16 amino acids. Deletions cut 0 bases from V and 2 bases from J, with 14 bases between.

The chain recombines TRBV7-9 with TRBJ1-3; D may be TRBD1 (5 bases). The CDR3 has 15 residues. V was pared by 3 bases and J by 8 bases, with 17 bases between. Germline V gene lookup returns CDR1 SEHNR and CDR2 FQNEAQ (reference sequence). The CDR3 sequence: CASSFRGEEADTIYF. The CDR3 bases are TGTGCCAGCAGCTTTAGAGGGGAGGAGGCGGACACCATATATTTT.